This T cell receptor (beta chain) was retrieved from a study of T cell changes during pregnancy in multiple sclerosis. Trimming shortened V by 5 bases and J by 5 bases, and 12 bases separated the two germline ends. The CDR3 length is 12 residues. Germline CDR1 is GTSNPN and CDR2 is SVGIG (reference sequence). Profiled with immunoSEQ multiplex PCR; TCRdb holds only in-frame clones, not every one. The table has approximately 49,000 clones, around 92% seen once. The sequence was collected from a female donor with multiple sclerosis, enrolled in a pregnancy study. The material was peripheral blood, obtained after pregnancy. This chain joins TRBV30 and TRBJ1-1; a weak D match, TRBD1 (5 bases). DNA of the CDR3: TGTGCCTGGCAGGGAGGGAGAACTGAAGCTTTCTTT. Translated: CAWQGGRTEAFF.